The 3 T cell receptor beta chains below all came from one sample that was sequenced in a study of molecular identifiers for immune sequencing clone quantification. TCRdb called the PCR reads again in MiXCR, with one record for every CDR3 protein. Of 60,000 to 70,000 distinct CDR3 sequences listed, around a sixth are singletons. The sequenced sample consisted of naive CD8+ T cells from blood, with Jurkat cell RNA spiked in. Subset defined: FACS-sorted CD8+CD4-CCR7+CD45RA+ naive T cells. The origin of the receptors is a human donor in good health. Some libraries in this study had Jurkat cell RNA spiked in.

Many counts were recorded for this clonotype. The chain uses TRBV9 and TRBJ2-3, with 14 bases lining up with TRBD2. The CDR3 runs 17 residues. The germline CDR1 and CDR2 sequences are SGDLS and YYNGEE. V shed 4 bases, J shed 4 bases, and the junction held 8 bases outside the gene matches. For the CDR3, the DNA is TGTGCCAGCAGCAACACGGGACTAGCGGGAGAATCAGATACGCAGTATTTT. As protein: CASSNTGLAGESDTQYF.

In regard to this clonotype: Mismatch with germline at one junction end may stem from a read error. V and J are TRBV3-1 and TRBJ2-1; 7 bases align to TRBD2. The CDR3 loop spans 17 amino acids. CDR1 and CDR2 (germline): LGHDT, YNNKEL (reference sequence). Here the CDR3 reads CASSQRSETSSYNGQLF. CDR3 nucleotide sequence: TGTGCCAGCAGCCAAAGGTCCGAGACTAGCTCCTACAATGGGCAGCTCTTC.

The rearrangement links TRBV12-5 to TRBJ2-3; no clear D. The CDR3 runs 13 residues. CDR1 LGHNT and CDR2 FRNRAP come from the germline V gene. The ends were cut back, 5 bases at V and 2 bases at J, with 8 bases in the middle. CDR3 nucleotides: TGTGCTAGTGGTGCAGCGTACACAGATACGCAGTATTTT. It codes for CASGAAYTDTQYF.